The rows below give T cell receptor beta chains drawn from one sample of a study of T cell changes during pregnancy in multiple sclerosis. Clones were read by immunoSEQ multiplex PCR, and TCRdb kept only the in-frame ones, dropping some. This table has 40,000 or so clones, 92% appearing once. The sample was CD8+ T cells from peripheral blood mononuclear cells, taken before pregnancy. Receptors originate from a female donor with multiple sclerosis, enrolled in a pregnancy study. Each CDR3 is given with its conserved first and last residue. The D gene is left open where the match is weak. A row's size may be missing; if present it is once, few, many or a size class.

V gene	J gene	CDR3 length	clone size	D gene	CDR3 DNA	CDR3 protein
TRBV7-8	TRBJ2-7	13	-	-	TGTGCCAGCAGCTTAGAGATCCGCGACGAGCAGTACTTC	CASSLEIRDEQYF
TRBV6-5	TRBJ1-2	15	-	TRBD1	TGTGCCAGCAGTTCATCCGGGACAGTCGGTTATGGCTACACCTTC	CASSSSGTVGYGYTF
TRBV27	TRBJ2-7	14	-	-	TGTGCCAGCGGAGTGGGGGGGGGCCTAAGGGAGCAGTACTTC	CASGVGGGLREQYF
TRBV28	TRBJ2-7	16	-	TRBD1	TGTGCCAGCAGTCGGCTGTGGGACAGGGGGACCTACGAGCAGTACTTC	CASSRLWDRGTYEQYF
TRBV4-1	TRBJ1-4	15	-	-	TGCGCCAGCAGCCAAGAGCAGGGATCAAGGGAAAAACTGTTTTTT	CASSQEQGSREKLFF
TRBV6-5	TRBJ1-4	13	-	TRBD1	TGTGCCAGCCAGACAGGGGTCGGTGAAAAACTGTTTTTT	CASQTGVGEKLFF
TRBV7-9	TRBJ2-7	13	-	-	TGTGCCAGCAGCAACAGGCAACTCTACGAGCAGTACTTC	CASSNRQLYEQYF
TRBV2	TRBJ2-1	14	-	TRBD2	TGTGCCAGCATCCAAACCGGGACTAGGAATGAGCAGTTCTTC	CASIQTGTRNEQFF
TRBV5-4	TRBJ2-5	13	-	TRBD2	TGTGCCAGCAGCTTGGTAGCGGGGGAGACCCAGTACTTC	CASSLVAGETQYF
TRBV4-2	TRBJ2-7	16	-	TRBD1	TGTGCCAGCAGCCAAGGGGCAGGGGGCGCTTCCTACGAGCAGTACTTC	CASSQGAGGASYEQYF
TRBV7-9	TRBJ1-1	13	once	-	TGTGCCAGCAGCCCCCGAGGTGGGACTGAAGCTTTCTTT	CASSPRGGTEAFF
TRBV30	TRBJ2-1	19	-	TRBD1	TGTGCCTGGAGTGTGTCGGCGGGACAGGGACTATGGATAGACAATGAGCAGTTCTTC	CAWSVSAGQGLWIDNEQFF
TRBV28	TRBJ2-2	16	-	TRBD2	TGTGCCAGCAGTTCCATTAGCGGGAGAGGCACCGGGGAGCTGTTTTTT	CASSSISGRGTGELFF
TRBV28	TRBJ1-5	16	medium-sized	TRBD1	TGTGCCAGCAGTGTATCGGGACAGGGGGCGGGGCAGCCCCAGCATTTT	CASSVSGQGAGQPQHF
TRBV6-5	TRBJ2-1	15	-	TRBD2	TGTGCCAGCAGCTTTACTAGCGGGGATTACAATGAGCAGTTCTTC	CASSFTSGDYNEQFF
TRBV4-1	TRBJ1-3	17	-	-	TGCGCCAGCAGCCAAGGTCCTCAGGGACTCTCTGGAAACACCATATATTTT	CASSQGPQGLSGNTIYF
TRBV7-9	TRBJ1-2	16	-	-	TGTGCCAGCAGCTACTTTTCTGGGGGCGACGACTATGGCTACACCTTC	CASSYFSGGDDYGYTF
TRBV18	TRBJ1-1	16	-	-	TGTGCCAGCTCACGGACCCCGGAGGGGCGTCAAACTGAAGCTTTCTTT	CASSRTPEGRQTEAFF
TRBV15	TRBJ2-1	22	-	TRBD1	TGTGCCACCAGCGCGCCTTATCACCGGGACAGGGGGGGCAGGCGGGCCTACAATGAGCAGTTCTTC	CATSAPYHRDRGGRRAYNEQFF
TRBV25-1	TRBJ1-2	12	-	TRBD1	TGTGCCAGCAGTCGACAGGGTAATGGCTACACCTTC	CASSRQGNGYTF
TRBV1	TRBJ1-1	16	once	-	TGCACCAGCAGCCAACCCCCGGGACACTTGAACACTGAAGCTTTCTTT	CTSSQPPGHLNTEAFF
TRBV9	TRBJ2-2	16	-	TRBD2	TGTGCCAGCAGCGTAGGGACTAGCGGGGCCCTCGGGGAGCTGTTTTTT	CASSVGTSGALGELFF
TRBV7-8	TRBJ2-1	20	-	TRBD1	TGTGCCAGCAGCTTAAGAGGGTTCGGGGACAGGGTGGGTTCGGGCAATGAGCAGTTCTTC	CASSLRGFGDRVGSGNEQFF
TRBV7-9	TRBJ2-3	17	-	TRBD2	TGTGCCAGCAGCTTATCCCCTAGCGGGAGGGGCACAGATACGCAGTATTTT	CASSLSPSGRGTDTQYF
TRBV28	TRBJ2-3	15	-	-	TGTGCCAGCACCGAGCATATTACTAGCACAGATACGCAGTATTTT	CASTEHITSTDTQYF
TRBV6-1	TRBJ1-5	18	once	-	TGTGCCAGCAGTGACGGTGGAGTCACTACAAGTAGCAATCAGCCCCAGCATTTT	CASSDGGVTTSSNQPQHF
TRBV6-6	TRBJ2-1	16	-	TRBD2	TGTGCCAGCAGTTACTCGGCTAGCGGATCCTACAATGAGCAGTTCTTC	CASSYSASGSYNEQFF
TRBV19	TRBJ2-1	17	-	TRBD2	TGTGCCAGTAGTATTAGACTAGCGGGAGGGCGTCGCAATGAGCAGTTCTTC	CASSIRLAGGRRNEQFF
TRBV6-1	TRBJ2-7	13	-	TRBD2	TGTGCCAGCAGGGGACTAGGGACCTACGAGCAGTACTTC	CASRGLGTYEQYF
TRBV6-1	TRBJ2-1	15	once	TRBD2	TGTGCCAGCAGTGAATGGACTAGCGGAAACAATGAGCAGTTCTTC	CASSEWTSGNNEQFF
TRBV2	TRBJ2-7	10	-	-	TGTGCCAGCTACGGTTACGAGCAGTACTTC	CASYGYEQYF
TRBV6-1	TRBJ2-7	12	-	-	TGTGCCAGCATGCAGGGATTCTTCGAGCAGTACTTC	CASMQGFFEQYF
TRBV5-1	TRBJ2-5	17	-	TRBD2	TGCGCCAGCAGCTTGGATGGCGGGGGGACGGGGCAAGAGACCCAGTACTTC	CASSLDGGGTGQETQYF
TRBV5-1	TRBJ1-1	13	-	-	TGCGCCAGCAGCCCGAGGGGGGGCGCTGAAGCTTTCTTT	CASSPRGGAEAFF
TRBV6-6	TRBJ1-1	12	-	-	TGTGCCAGCAGGACAGGTGGCACTGAAGCTTTCTTT	CASRTGGTEAFF
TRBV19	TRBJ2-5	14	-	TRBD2	TGTGCCAGTAGTATTCTGAGCGGGGGGGAGACCCAGTACTTC	CASSILSGGETQYF
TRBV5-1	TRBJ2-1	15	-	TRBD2	TGCGCCAGCAGCTTTACGGCGGGAGCACTCAATGAGCAGTTCTTC	CASSFTAGALNEQFF
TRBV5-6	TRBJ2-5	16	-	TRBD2	TGTGCCAGCAGCTCCCGCCGGGGGAGGGAGCAAGAGACCCAGTACTTC	CASSSRRGREQETQYF
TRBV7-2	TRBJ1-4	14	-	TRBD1	TGTGCCAGCAGCCGGGGACAGGGAAGGGAAAAACTGTTTTTT	CASSRGQGREKLFF
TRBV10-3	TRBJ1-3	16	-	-	TGTGCCATCAGTGAGTCAGGGAGGGTTTCTGGAAACACCATATATTTT	CAISESGRVSGNTIYF
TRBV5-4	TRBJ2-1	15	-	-	TGTGCCAGCAGCTTCCGGGGGGCGCCCTACAATGAGCAGTTCTTC	CASSFRGAPYNEQFF
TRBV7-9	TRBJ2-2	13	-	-	TGTGCCAGCAGCTTCCTGTCGGAGGGGGAGCTGTTTTTT	CASSFLSEGELFF
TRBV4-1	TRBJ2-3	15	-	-	TGCGCCAGCAGCCAAGGCCTCACCTCAGGGGATACGCAGTATTTT	CASSQGLTSGDTQYF
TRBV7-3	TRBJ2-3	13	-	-	TGTGCCAGCAGCTTAGGATCCGGGGATACGCAGTATTTT	CASSLGSGDTQYF
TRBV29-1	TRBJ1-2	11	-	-	TGCAGCGTTTTGGGCAGAAATGGCTACACCTTC	CSVLGRNGYTF
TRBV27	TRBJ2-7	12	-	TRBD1	TGTGCCACAAGACAGGGGGCGAGGGAGCAGTACTTC	CATRQGAREQYF
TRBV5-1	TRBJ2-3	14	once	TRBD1	TGCGCCAGCTTGGACAGGGGTTTCACAGATACGCAGTATTTT	CASLDRGFTDTQYF
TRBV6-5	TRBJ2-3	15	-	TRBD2	TGTGCCAGCAACCTACTAGCGGATAGCACAGATACGCAGTATTTT	CASNLLADSTDTQYF
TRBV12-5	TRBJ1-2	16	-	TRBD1	TGTGCTAGTGGTTTGGAGGGGACAGGGGAAATCCATGGCTACACCTTC	CASGLEGTGEIHGYTF
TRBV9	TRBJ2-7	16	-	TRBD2	TGTGCCAGCAGCGCCGAACCGGGACTAGAAGCGGGCGAGCAGTACTTC	CASSAEPGLEAGEQYF
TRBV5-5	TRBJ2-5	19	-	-	TGTGCCAGCAGCTCCCCCTGGCGGGATCAGGGAAGGGAGCAAGAGACCCAGTACTTC	CASSSPWRDQGREQETQYF
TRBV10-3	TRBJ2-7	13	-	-	TGTGCCAGCGGCGGGACGGCCTCCTACGAGCAGTACTTC	CASGGTASYEQYF
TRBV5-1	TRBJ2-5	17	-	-	TGCGCCAGCAGCTTGGATTGGATAGGGGGAGGGCAAGAGACCCAGTACTTC	CASSLDWIGGGQETQYF
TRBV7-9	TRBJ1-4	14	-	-	TGTGCCAGCAGCTTAGACCCAGGCGTTGAAAAACTGTTTTTT	CASSLDPGVEKLFF